The 3 T cell receptor beta chains reported below all come from one sample, sequenced in a study of OX40 agonist ivuxolimab in advanced cancers. Method: immunoSEQ multiplex PCR; TCRdb's copy keeps in-frame clones and lacks some. This table has some 15,000 clones, about 77% appearing once. Source: CD4+ or CD8+ T cells sorted from blood, taken in a trial of the OX40 agonist ivuxolimab. The receptor source for this set is an adult with an advanced solid tumor such as melanoma, head and neck, liver or kidney cancer.

The chain links TRBV6-4 to TRBJ2-2, with a tentative D call TRBD2 (6 bases). Germline V gives CDR1 MRHNA, CDR2 SNTAGT. The CDR3 runs 14 residues. Trimming shortened V by 3 bases and J by 6 bases, and 11 bases separated the two germline ends. The CDR3, as DNA: TGTGCCAGCAGTGATGAGGCGGGGCCCGGGGAGCTGTTTTTT. This gives the protein CASSDEAGPGELFF.

The chain uses TRBV11-2 and TRBJ2-7; D gene unclear. V was pared by 0 bases and J by 3 bases, with 9 bases between. From germline, CDR1 is SGHAT and CDR2 FQNNGV. The CDR3 has 14 amino acids. The CDR3 loop reads CASSLDAHSYEQYF. DNA of the CDR3: TGTGCCAGCAGCTTAGATGCGCATAGCTACGAGCAGTACTTC.

The chain has TRBV6-4 and TRBJ2-2; 7 bases map to TRBD1. The germline V gene has CDR1 MRHNA and CDR2 SNTAGT. The CDR3 spans 15 residues. The J segment lost 5 bases and the V segment lost 6 bases, leaving 9 bases of the junction unmatched. The CDR3 coding sequence is TGTGCCAGCAGCGAGGACAGGTCTCTAACCGGGGAGCTGTTTTTT. Translation: CASSEDRSLTGELFF.